The rows below give T cell receptor beta chains drawn from one sample of a study of blood T cell repertoires in COVID-19. Repertoires were generated with immunoSEQ multiplex PCR, while TCRdb's copy carries only in-frame clones and drops some. The table includes 130,000 or so clones, around 86% detected once. The specimen was peripheral blood. The receptors shown here come from a woman between 65 and 79 years old with COVID-19, enrolled during active disease. The CDR3 runs from the conserved cysteine through the conserved F or W. Each record gives: CDR3 protein, V gene.

cdr3_aa: CASSPVIDSSYEQYF
v_call: TRBV9

cdr3_aa: CASSLGRGQPQHF
v_call: TRBV12-3/TRBV12-4

cdr3_aa: CATRSGTVLFF
v_call: TRBV24-1

cdr3_aa: CASRRGDSNQPQHF
v_call: TRBV2

cdr3_aa: CASSPPIGQGKSFYEQYF
v_call: TRBV18

cdr3_aa: CASSVGQRGADTQYF
v_call: TRBV5-1

cdr3_aa: CASSPSEGAIQYF
v_call: TRBV4-1

cdr3_aa: CASSMGQRPFYGYTF
v_call: TRBV19

cdr3_aa: CASSPQRDEKLFF
v_call: TRBV19

cdr3_aa: CASSEGGGRIYEQYF
v_call: TRBV9

cdr3_aa: CASGFDRETDTQYF
v_call: TRBV12-5